This T cell receptor (beta chain) emerged from a study of CD8+ T cells in alopecia areata. Treatment meaning: oral pan-JAK inhibitor, 5-10 mg twice daily. RNA extraction and reverse transcription yielded cDNA as sequencing template. Assay used: immunoSEQ multiplex PCR; TCRdb lists only in-frame clones, some missing. The repertoire holds more than 200,000 clones, with around 66% as singletons. The germline V gene encodes CDR1 SQVTM and CDR2 ANQGSEA. Trimming took off 4 bases at V and 7 bases at J, with 13 bases between the two ends. The CDR3 spans 13 residues. Sequenced here: CD4+ T cells sorted from blood, sampled at week 4, from a patient treated with tofacitinib. The receptor comes from a human donor with alopecia areata. V usage is TRBV29-1 and J usage is TRBJ1-4; weak D call: TRBD1 (5 bases). The CDR3 DNA sequence: TGCAGCGTTGGGGGGATAACGCGTGAAAAACTGTTTTTT. Its protein is CSVGGITREKLFF.